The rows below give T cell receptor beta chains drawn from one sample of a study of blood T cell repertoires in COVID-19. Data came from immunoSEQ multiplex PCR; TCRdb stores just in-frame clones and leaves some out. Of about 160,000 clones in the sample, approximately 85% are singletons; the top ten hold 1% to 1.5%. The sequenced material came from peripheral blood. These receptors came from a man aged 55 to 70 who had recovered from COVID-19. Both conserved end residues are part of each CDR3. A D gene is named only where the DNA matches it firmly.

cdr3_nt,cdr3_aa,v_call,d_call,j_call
TGTGCTAGTGGTTTTCTAGAAAATGGCCTCTATGGCTACACCTTC,CASGFLENGLYGYTF,TRBV12-5,-,TRBJ1-2
TGTGCCGCGGGGGGATCCTCCTATAATTCACCCCTCCACTTT,CAAGGSSYNSPLHF,TRBV6-5,-,TRBJ1-6
TGTGCCAGCAGGCTTACAGGGAACACTGAAGCTTTCTTT,CASRLTGNTEAFF,TRBV7-3,-,TRBJ1-1
TGTGCCAGCAGCTTGTCGGTCGGGGAGCTGTTTTTT,CASSLSVGELFF,TRBV5-4,-,TRBJ2-2
TGTGCCAGTAGTATAAAATGGGGGACAGCCGACTATGGCTACACCTTC,CASSIKWGTADYGYTF,TRBV19,TRBD1,TRBJ1-2
TGTGCCAGCAGTTACTCGACTCCGGGGAGGAGAAACACCATATATTTT,CASSYSTPGRRNTIYF,TRBV6-5,-,TRBJ1-3
TGTGCCAGCAGACCTGACAGGTGGGATTCACCCCTCCACTTT,CASRPDRWDSPLHF,TRBV6-2/TRBV6-3,-,TRBJ1-6
TGCGCCAGCAGCACCGGGACAGGGAACACCGGGGAGCTGTTTTTT,CASSTGTGNTGELFF,TRBV5-1,TRBD1,TRBJ2-2
TGCGCCAGCAGCTTCGAACCAGGGGGCCCATACGAGCAGTACTTC,CASSFEPGGPYEQYF,TRBV5-1,TRBD1,TRBJ2-7
TGTGCCAGTACAGGGGGACCACTAGCGGTCTCCACAGATACGCAGTATTTT,CASTGGPLAVSTDTQYF,TRBV19,-,TRBJ2-3
TGTGCCAGCAGCGCCCAAGGGGACAGCTCGCTCCTCTATGGCTACACCTTC,CASSAQGDSSLLYGYTF,TRBV9,TRBD1,TRBJ1-2
TGTGCCAGCACTCTAGACAGGTCGGGTTCAAGGGGGGCCAACGTCCTGACTTTC,CASTLDRSGSRGANVLTF,TRBV5-7,-,TRBJ2-6
TGTGCCAGCAGCTTAGTTGGCGGTAGCACAGATACGCAGTATTTT,CASSLVGGSTDTQYF,TRBV7-9,-,TRBJ2-3
TGTGCCAGCAGCTTGAGTCAGAGCAGCGCCAATGAGCAGTTCTTC,CASSLSQSSANEQFF,TRBV11-2,-,TRBJ2-1
TGTGCCAGCAGCTTAAGGTATCAGGGGAGGGAAATTGTCCCACTAAATTCACCCCTCCACTTT,CASSLRYQGREIVPLNSPLHF,TRBV7-3,-,TRBJ1-6
TGTGCCTGGGGGGAGCCTAGCTCCTACAATGAGCAGTTCTTC,CAWGEPSSYNEQFF,TRBV30,-,TRBJ2-1
TGTGCCAGCTCACTCGAGGGTGGGCAGCCCCAGCATTTT,CASSLEGGQPQHF,TRBV18,-,TRBJ1-5